What follows are 10 T cell receptor beta chains derived from one specimen sequenced in a study of blood T cell repertoires in COVID-19. Clones were read by immunoSEQ multiplex PCR, and TCRdb kept only the in-frame ones, dropping some. The repertoire has roughly 100,000 clones, around 76% of them found once; the top ten carry around 19%. Sequenced material: peripheral blood. Source of these receptors: a woman aged 70-85 years with acute or convalescent COVID-19.

The chain links TRBV28 to TRBJ1-5, with a weak D call TRBD1 (6 bases). Trimming took 2 bases from V and 2 from J, leaving 13 bases between them. The germline CDR1 and CDR2 sequences are MDHEN and SYDVKM. The CDR3 length is 16 residues. CDR3 nucleotides: TGTGCCAGCAGTTTACAGGGGCGCGTGGGCAATCAGCCCCAGCATTTT. Translation gives CASSLQGRVGNQPQHF.

This clone was observed once. V is TRBV12-5 and J is TRBJ2-1; TRBD2 is a possible D gene (7 bases). V was pared by 7 bases and J by 9 bases, with 16 bases between. From germline, CDR1 is LGHNT and CDR2 FRNRAP. This CDR3 has 13 amino acids. The CDR3 is CASELGGGGEQFF. CDR3 in DNA: TGTGCTAGTGAACTGGGGGGCGGGGGTGAGCAGTTCTTC.

This clone was found once. This chain links TRBV6-5 with TRBJ1-1; 9 positions match TRBD1. The trim removed 5 bases at V and 6 bases at J, leaving 7 bases unmatched. Germline V gives CDR1 MNHEY, CDR2 SVGAGI. The CDR3 is 14 amino acids. Written as DNA, the CDR3 is TGTGCCAGCAGTCCGACAGGGGGTCGGGCTGAAGCTTTCTTT. Translated: CASSPTGGRAEAFF.

This clone has just a few counts. CDR3 in DNA: TGTGCCAGCAGTCCCGGGACTAGCAAGAAGACCCAGTACTTC. Translated: CASSPGTSKKTQYF. This sequence joins TRBV6-5 and TRBJ2-5, with TRBD2 identical over 9 bases. From germline, CDR1 is MNHEY and CDR2 SVGAGI. V trimming: 5 bases; J trimming: 6 bases; junction bases outside the gene matches: 7. The CDR3 sequence is 14 residues long.

The chain has TRBV29-1 and TRBJ1-5, with 8 bases fitting TRBD1. CDR3 length: 14 amino acids. Germline CDR1 SQVTM, CDR2 ANQGSEA. Trimming at V came to 4 bases and at J to 2 bases, leaving 4 bases not matched to a gene. CDR3 in DNA: TGCAGCGTTGTCACAGGGGGAGGCAATCAGCCCCAGCATTTT. It translates to CSVVTGGGNQPQHF.

J is TRBJ1-2 and V is TRBV5-1; D may be TRBD1 (5 bases). The CDR3 loop spans 15 amino acids. Between the trimmed V and J ends, which lost 2 bases and 5 bases, there was a span of 16 bases. Germline CDR1 and CDR2: SGHRS and YFSETQ. The CDR3 protein is CASSLAQVEGYGYTF. The CDR3 region has the DNA TGCGCCAGCAGCTTAGCACAGGTCGAAGGTTATGGCTACACCTTC.

This sequence joins TRBV5-8 and TRBJ1-4; D gene ambiguous. Per the germline V gene, CDR1 is SGHTS and CDR2 is YDEGEE. The CDR3 runs 15 residues. Trimming took off 0 bases at V and 0 bases at J, with 6 bases between the two ends. DNA for the CDR3: TGTGCCAGCAGCTTGGGGTCAGCAACTAATGAAAAACTGTTTTTT. Translation: CASSLGSATNEKLFF.

CDR3 sequence reads: CASSTKGADTEAFF. The DNA for the CDR3 is TGTGCCAGCAGTACCAAAGGGGCCGACACTGAAGCTTTCTTT. The J gene is TRBJ1-1, the V gene TRBV6-1, with D possibly matching TRBD1 (5 bases). This CDR3 contains 14 residues. V was pared by 5 bases and J by 3 bases, with 13 bases between. Germline CDR1 and CDR2: MNHNS and SASEGT.

The chain has TRBV5-1 and TRBJ2-7, with 8 bases lining up with TRBD1. The V segment lost 4 bases and the J segment 9 bases; nucleotides outside the gene matches: 9. The CDR3 length is 13 residues. From germline, CDR1 is SGHRS and CDR2 YFSETQ. The CDR3 DNA reads TGCGCCAGCAGCGGGGGACAGGTTAGGGCGCAGTACTTC. It specifies CASSGGQVRAQYF.

The chain combines TRBV6-5 with TRBJ1-4, with 7 bases fitting TRBD1. Germline V gene lookup returns CDR1 MNHEY and CDR2 SVGAGI. There are 13 residues in the CDR3. Losses at the gene ends were 5 bases for V and 10 bases for J; bases not matched to a gene: 7. CDR3 region: CASSTGQRGKLFF. The CDR3 DNA reads TGTGCCAGCAGTACGGGACAGCGAGGAAAACTGTTTTTT.